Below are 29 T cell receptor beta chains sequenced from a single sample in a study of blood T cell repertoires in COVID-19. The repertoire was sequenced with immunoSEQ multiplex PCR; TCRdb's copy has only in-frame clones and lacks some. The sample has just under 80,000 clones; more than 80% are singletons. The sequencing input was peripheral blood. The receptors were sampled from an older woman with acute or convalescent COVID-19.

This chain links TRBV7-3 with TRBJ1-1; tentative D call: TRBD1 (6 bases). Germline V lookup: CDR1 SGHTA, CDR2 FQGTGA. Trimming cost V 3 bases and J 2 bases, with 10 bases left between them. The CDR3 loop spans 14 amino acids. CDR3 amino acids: CASSFDGGNTEAFF. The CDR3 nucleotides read TGTGCCAGCAGCTTTGATGGGGGCAACACTGAAGCTTTCTTT.

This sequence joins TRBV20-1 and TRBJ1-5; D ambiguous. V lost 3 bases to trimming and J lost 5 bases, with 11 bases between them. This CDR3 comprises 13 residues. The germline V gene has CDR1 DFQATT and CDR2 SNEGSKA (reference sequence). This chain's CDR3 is CSASSGLYQPQHF. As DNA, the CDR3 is TGCAGTGCTAGTTCGGGATTATATCAGCCCCAGCATTTT.

CDR3 sequence: CASSAPGTVPVTNTGELFF. CDR3 DNA: TGTGCCAGCAGCGCCCCCGGGACAGTGCCCGTTACGAACACCGGGGAGCTGTTTTTT. V gene TRBV9 combines with J gene TRBJ2-2; 7 bases map to TRBD1. V lost 3 bases to trimming and J lost 0 bases; unmatched junction nucleotides: 14. Looked up from germline, CDR1 is SGDLS and CDR2 is YYNGEE. CDR3 length: 19 residues.

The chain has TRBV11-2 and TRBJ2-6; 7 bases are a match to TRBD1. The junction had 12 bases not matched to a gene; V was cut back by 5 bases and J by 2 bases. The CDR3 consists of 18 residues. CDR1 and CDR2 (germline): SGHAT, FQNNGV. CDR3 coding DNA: TGTGCCAGCAGCCCCACCTTGTTACAGGGGACTGGGGCCAACGTCCTGACTTTC. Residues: CASSPTLLQGTGANVLTF.

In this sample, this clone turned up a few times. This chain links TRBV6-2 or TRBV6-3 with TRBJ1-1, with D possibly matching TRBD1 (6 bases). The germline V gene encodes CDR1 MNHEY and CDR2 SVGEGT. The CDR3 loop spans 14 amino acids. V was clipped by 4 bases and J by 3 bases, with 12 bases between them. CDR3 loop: CASSWSEGDTEAFF. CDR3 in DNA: TGTGCCAGCAGTTGGTCTGAGGGGGACACTGAAGCTTTCTTT.

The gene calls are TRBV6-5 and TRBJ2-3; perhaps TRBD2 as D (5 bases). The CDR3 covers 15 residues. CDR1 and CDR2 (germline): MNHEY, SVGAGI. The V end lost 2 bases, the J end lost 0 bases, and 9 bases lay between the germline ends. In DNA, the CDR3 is TGTGCCAGCAGTTACGGCGGGTTCAGCACAGATACGCAGTATTTT. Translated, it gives CASSYGGFSTDTQYF.

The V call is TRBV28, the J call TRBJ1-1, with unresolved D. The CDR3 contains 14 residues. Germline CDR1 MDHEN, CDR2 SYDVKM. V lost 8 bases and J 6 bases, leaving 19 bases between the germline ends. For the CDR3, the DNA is TGTGCCAGCGTTACGGCGGGCGGCGAACCTGAAGCTTTCTTT. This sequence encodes CASVTAGGEPEAFF.

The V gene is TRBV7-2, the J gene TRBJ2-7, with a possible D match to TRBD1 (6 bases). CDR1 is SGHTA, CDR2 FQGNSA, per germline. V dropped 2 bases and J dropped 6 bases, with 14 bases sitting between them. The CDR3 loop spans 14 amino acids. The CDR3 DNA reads TGTGCCAGCAGCTTAACAGGGCATATGCGCGAGCAGTACTTC. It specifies CASSLTGHMREQYF.

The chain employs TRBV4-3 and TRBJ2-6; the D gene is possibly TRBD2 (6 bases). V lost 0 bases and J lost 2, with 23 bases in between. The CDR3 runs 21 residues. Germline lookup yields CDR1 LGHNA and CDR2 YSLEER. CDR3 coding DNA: TGCGCCAGCAGCCAAGATTTAGCGGTAACCGGAGTCCGCCCTGGGGCCAACGTCCTGACTTTC. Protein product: CASSQDLAVTGVRPGANVLTF.

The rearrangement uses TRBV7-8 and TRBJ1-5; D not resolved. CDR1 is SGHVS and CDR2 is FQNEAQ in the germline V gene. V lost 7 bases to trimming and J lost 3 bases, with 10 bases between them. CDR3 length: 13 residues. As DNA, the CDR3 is TGTGCCAGCACAATCTTACACAATCAGCCCCAGCATTTT. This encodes CASTILHNQPQHF.

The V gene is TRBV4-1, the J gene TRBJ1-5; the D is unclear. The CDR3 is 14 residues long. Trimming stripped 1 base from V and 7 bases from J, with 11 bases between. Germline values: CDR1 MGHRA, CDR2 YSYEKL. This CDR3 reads CASSQVGSPQPQHF. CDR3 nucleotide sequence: TGCGCCAGCAGCCAAGTGGGCAGCCCCCAGCCCCAGCATTTT.

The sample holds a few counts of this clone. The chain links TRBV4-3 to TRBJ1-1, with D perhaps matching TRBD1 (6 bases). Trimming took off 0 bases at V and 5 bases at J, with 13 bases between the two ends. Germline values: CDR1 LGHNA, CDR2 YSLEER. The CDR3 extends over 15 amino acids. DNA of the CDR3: TGCGCCAGCAGCCAAGATCAAACAGGGTGGACTGAAGCTTTCTTT. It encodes CASSQDQTGWTEAFF.

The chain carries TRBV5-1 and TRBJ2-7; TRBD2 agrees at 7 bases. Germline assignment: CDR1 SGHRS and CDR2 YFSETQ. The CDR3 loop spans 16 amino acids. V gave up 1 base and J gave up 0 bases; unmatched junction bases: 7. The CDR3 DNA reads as TGCGCCAGCAGCTTGTCCGGGGGGACTCCCTCCTACGAGCAGTACTTC. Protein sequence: CASSLSGGTPSYEQYF.

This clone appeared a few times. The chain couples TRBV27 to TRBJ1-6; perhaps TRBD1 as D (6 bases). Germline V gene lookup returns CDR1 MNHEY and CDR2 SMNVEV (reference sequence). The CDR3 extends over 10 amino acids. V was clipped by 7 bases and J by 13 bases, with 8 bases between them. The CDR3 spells CASTRGPLHF. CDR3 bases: TGTGCCAGCACCAGGGGTCCCCTCCACTTT.

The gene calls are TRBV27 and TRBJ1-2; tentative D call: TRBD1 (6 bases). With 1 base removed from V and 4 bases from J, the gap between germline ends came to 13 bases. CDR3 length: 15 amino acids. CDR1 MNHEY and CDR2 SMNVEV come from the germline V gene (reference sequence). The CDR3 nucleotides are TGTGCCAGCAGTTTATACTCGGGACATTCCTATGGCTACACCTTC. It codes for CASSLYSGHSYGYTF.

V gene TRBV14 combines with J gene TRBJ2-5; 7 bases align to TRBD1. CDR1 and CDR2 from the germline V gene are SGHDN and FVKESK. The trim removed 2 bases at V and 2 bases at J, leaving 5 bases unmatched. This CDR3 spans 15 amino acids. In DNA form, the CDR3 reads TGTGCCAGCAGCCAAATACAGGGGCCACAAGAGACCCAGTACTTC. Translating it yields CASSQIQGPQETQYF. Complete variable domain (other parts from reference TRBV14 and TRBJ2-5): EAGVTQFPSHSVIEKGQTVTLRCDPISGHDNLYWYRRVMGKEIKFLLHFVKESKQDESGMPNNRFLAERTGGTYSTLKVQPAELEDSGVYFCASSQIQGPQETQYFGPGTRLLVL.

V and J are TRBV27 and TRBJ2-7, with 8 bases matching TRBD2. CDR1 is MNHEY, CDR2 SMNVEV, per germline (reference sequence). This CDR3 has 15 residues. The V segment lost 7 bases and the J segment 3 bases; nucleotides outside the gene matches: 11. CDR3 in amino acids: CASKRWAGGGYEQYF. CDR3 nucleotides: TGTGCCAGCAAGCGCTGGGCGGGGGGCGGCTACGAGCAGTACTTC.

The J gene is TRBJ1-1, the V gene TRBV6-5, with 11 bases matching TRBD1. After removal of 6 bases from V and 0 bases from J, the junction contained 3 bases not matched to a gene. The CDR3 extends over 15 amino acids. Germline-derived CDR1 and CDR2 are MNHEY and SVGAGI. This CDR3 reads CASSGQGALNTEAFF. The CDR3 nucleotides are TGTGCCAGCAGCGGACAGGGGGCCCTGAACACTGAAGCTTTCTTT.

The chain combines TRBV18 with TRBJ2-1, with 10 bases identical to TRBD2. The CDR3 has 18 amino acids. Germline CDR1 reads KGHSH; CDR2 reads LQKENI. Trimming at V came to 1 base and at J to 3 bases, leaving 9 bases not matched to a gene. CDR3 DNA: TGTGCCAGCTCACCACAACTAGCGGGGCAAGGTAACTACAATGAGCAGTTCTTC. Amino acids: CASSPQLAGQGNYNEQFF.

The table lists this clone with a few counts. CDR3 amino acids: CASSLQLRDEAFF. DNA of the CDR3: TGTGCCAGCAGCTTACAGCTGCGGGATGAAGCTTTCTTT. The rearrangement uses TRBV7-2 and TRBJ1-1, with D hard to call. Germline-derived CDR1 and CDR2 are SGHTA and FQGNSA. CDR3 length: 13 amino acids. V shed 2 bases and J shed 7 bases, with 11 bases lying between them. The whole variable domain, filled in from reference TRBV7-2 and TRBJ1-1, reads GAGVSQSPSNKVTEKGKDVELRCDPISGHTALYWYRQSLGQGLEFLIYFQGNSAPDKSGLPSDRFSAERTGGSVSTLTIQRTQQEDSAVYLCASSLQLRDEAFFGQGTRLTVV.

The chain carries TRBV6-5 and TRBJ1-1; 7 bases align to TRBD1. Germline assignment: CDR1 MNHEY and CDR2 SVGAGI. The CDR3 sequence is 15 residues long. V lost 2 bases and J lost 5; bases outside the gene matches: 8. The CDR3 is CASSYKTGSVTEAFF. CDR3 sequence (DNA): TGTGCCAGCAGTTACAAGACAGGGTCAGTGACTGAAGCTTTCTTT.

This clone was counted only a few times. Here the CDR3 DNA reads TGTGCCAGCACTCCTTGGCGGGCGGGCGGCCAAGAGACCCAGTACTTC. It encodes CASTPWRAGGQETQYF. The chain carries TRBV6-6 and TRBJ2-5, with D possibly being TRBD2 (5 bases). Germline CDR1 and CDR2: MNHNY and SVGAGI (reference sequence). The CDR3 loop spans 16 amino acids. Deletions cut 7 bases from V and 1 base from J, with 19 bases between.

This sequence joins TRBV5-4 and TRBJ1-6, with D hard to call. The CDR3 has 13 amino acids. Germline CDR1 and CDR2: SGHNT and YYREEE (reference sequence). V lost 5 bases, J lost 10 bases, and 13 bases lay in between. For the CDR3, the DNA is TGTGCCAGCAGACCTCGACAAACCTCACCCCTCCACTTT. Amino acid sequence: CASRPRQTSPLHF.

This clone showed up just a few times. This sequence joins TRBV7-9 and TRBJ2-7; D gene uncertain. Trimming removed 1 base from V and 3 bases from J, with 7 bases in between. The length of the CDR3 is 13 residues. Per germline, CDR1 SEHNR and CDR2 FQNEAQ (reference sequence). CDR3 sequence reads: CASSLGGNYEQYF. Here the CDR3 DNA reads TGTGCCAGCAGCTTAGGCGGCAACTACGAGCAGTACTTC. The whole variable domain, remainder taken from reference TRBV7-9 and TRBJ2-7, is DTGVSQNPRHKITKRGQNVTFRCDPISEHNRLYWYRQTLGQGPEFLTYFQNEAQLEKSRLLSDRFSAERPKGSFSTLEIQRTEQGDSAMYLCASSLGGNYEQYFGPGTRLTVT.

CDR3 coding DNA: TGTGCCAGTAGTAGAAGACAGGGGAACACTGAAGCTTTCTTT. This encodes CASSRRQGNTEAFF. The gene calls are TRBV19 and TRBJ1-1, with 7 positions matching TRBD1. The CDR3 contains 14 residues. CDR1 is LNHDA, CDR2 SQIVND, per germline (reference sequence). V was clipped by 4 bases and J by 1 base; unmatched bases: 3.

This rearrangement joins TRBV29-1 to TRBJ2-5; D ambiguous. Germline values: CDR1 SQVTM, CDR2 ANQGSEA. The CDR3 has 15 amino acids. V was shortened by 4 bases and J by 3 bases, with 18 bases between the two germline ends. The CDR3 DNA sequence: TGCAGCGTTGCGGTCCCAAAATACGAGAAAGAGACCCAGTACTTC. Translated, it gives CSVAVPKYEKETQYF.

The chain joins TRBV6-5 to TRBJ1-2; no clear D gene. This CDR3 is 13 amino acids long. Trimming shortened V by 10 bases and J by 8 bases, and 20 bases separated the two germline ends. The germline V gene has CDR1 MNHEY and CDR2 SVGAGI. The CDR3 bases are TGTGCCACTAAGTTGACGGGTAATAGAGGCTACACCTTC. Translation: CATKLTGNRGYTF.

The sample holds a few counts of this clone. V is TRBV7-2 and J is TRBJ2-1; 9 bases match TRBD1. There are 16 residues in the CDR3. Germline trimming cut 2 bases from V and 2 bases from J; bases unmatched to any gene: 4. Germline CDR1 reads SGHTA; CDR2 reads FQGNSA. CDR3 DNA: TGTGCCAGCAGCTTAACAGGGGGCTTCGCCTACAATGAGCAGTTCTTC. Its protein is CASSLTGGFAYNEQFF.

CDR3 nucleotide sequence: TGTGCCAGCAGTTACTTGTCCCGGTGGAGGACTGAAGCTTTCTTT. It is translated as CASSYLSRWRTEAFF. The rearrangement links TRBV6-5 to TRBJ1-1; D is unclear. Germline CDR1 is MNHEY and CDR2 is SVGAGI. The CDR3 has 15 residues. The V and J ends lost 1 base and 5 bases respectively, with 14 bases between them.